This TCR beta chain was captured by sequencing in a study of cytotoxic CD8 clonotypes in ibrutinib-treated CLL. Study-level background: Following a median around twelve months of treatment, with a range of 6 to 36, response samples were taken.

Method: immunoSEQ multiplex PCR; TCRdb's copy keeps in-frame clones and lacks some. The table has tens of thousands of clones, less than 95% seen once. In regard to this clone: The target antigen is unknown.

Trimming took 4 bases from V and 4 from J; bases not matched to a gene: 8. Germline lookup yields CDR1 GTSNPN and CDR2 SVGIG (reference sequence). The CDR3 has 15 residues. Findings of the study overall: Increased clonality at ibrutinib response gave way to a return toward baseline at progression.

The sequences come from PBMCs, collected after 12 months of ibrutinib treatment. This TCR was sampled from a human donor with chronic lymphocytic leukemia. The chain has TRBV30 and TRBJ2-1, with 9 bases aligning to TRBD1. This CDR3 is CAWTSTGGLYNEQFF. The CDR3 bases are TGTGCCTGGACCTCGACAGGGGGTCTTTACAATGAGCAGTTCTTC.